The source of this T cell receptor (beta chain) is a study of control samples from healthy donors and cancer patients. Some clones are missing from TCRdb's copy, which holds only in-frame ones; the method was immunoSEQ multiplex PCR. Seen here are 130,000 to 150,000 clones, less than 90% observed once, and the top ten hold approximately 9.4%. The J segment lost 4 bases and the V segment lost 3 bases, leaving 8 bases of the junction unmatched. Looked up from germline, CDR1 is MDHEN and CDR2 is SYDVKM. The CDR3 covers 16 residues. This sequence was found in a woman in her 30s in good health. The material sequenced was blood. The chain joins TRBV28 to TRBJ2-2; 7 nucleotides align to TRBD2. The CDR3, as DNA: TGTGCCAGCAGTTTCCAAGGATTAGCGGGCACCGGGGAGCTGTTTTTT. It is translated as CASSFQGLAGTGELFF.